This T cell receptor (beta chain) stems from a study of blood T cell repertoires in COVID-19. Generated by immunoSEQ multiplex PCR, the TCRdb table keeps only in-frame clones and is missing some. Of 200,000 to 250,000 clones detected, 70% to 85% appear once; the ten largest clones hold about 7.8%. This CDR3 has 15 amino acids. CDR1 is SGHDT, CDR2 YYEEEE, per germline. Trimming at V came to 6 bases and at J to 1 base, leaving 7 bases not matched to a gene. The chain employs TRBV5-6 and TRBJ1-3; 7 nucleotides match TRBD1. Sequences were obtained from peripheral blood. The sequence came from a woman older than 75 with COVID-19, enrolled during active disease. CDR3 coding DNA: TGTGCCAGCACCAGAAGGGGGCTATCTGGAAACACCATATATTTT. It yields the protein CASTRRGLSGNTIYF.